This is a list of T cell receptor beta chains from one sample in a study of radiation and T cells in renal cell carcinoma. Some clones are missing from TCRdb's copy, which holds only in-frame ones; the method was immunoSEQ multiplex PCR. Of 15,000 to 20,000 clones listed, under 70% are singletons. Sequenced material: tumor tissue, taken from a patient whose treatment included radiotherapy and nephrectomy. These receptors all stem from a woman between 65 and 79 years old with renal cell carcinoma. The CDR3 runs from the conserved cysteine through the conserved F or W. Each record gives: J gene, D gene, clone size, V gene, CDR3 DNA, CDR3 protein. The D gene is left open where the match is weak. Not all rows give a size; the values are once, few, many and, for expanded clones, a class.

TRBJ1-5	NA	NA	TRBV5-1	TGCGCCAGCAGCTTGGGGACAGACAGCCCAAAGTATCAGCCCCAGCATTTT	CASSLGTDSPKYQPQHF
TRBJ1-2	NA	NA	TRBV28	TGTGCCAGCAGTTCCGGGCAGGGGACTAGGGGCTACACCTTC	CASSSGQGTRGYTF
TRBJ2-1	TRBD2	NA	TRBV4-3	TGCGCCAGCAGCCAAGAAGGAGGACTAGCGGGACGTAGGAATGAGCAGTTCTTC	CASSQEGGLAGRRNEQFF
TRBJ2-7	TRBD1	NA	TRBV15	TGTGCCACCAGCAGCGACAGGGGAAGCTCCTACGAGCAGTACTTC	CATSSDRGSSYEQYF
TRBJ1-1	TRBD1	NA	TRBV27	TGTGCCAGCAGTGCCACAGGGGAGGGTGCGGCTTTCTTT	CASSATGEGAAFF
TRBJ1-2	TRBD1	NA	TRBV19	TGTGCCAGTAGTCCGACGGGACAGGGGATAATTAACTATGGCTACACCTTC	CASSPTGQGIINYGYTF
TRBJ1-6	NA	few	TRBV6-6	TGTGCCACCGGGCCCGTTGAGCGCTATAATTCACCCCTCCACTTT	CATGPVERYNSPLHF
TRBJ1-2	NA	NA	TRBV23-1	TGCGCCAGCAGCCAAGCACAGGGTGCCTATGGCTACACCTTC	CASSQAQGAYGYTF
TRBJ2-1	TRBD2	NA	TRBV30	TGTGCCGGCATAGGGGCGGGGGTCTCCTACAATGAGCAGTTCTTC	CAGIGAGVSYNEQFF
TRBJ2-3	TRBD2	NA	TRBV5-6	TGTGCCAGCAGCTTGGAACGGGGGACGGGAGGGGTTGGAGATACGCAGTATTTT	CASSLERGTGGVGDTQYF
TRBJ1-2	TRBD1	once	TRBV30	TGTGCCTGGAGTCCCTCGGGGACAGGGGACGGCTACACCTTC	CAWSPSGTGDGYTF
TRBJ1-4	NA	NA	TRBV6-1	TGTGCCAGCAGGTACAACGACCGGGAGAAACTGTTTTTT	CASRYNDREKLFF
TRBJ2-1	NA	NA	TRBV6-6	TGTGCCAGCAAAAGACAGGTATTGGATGAGCAGTTCTTC	CASKRQVLDEQFF
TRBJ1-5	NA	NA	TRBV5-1	TGCGCCAGCATCCCAATAAACAGGGTTGGCAATCAGCCCCAGCATTTT	CASIPINRVGNQPQHF
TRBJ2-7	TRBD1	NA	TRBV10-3	TGTGCCATCAGCGGGGGACAGGGCTACGAGCAGTACTTC	CAISGGQGYEQYF
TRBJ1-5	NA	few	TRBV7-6	TGTGCCAGCAGCTTGTCTACAGGGAATCAGCCCCAGCATTTT	CASSLSTGNQPQHF
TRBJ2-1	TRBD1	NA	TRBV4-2	TGTGCCAGCAGCCAAGATCCGGGAACAGGGGGCAATGAGCAGTTCTTC	CASSQDPGTGGNEQFF
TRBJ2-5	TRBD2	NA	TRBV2	TGTGCCACCTTCCCTGGACTAGCGGAAGAGACCCAGTACTTC	CATFPGLAEETQYF
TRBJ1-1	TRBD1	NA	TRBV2	TGTGCCAGCACCGGGACAGCCTCCTTGAACACTGAAGCTTTCTTT	CASTGTASLNTEAFF
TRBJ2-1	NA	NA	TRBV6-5	TGTGCCAGCAGTAACCCGGGACTCAGATACAATGAGCAGTTCTTC	CASSNPGLRYNEQFF
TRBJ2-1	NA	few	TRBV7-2	TGTGCCAGCAGCTTGGGAGTCTATATCGATGAGCAGTTCTTC	CASSLGVYIDEQFF
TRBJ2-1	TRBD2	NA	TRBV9	TGTGCCAGCAGCGTAGCTCCCCTAGCGGGAGTAAATGAGCAGTTCTTC	CASSVAPLAGVNEQFF
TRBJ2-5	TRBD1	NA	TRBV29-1	TGCAGCGTTGCCTCCGGGACAGGGGGAGAGACCCAGTACTTC	CSVASGTGGETQYF
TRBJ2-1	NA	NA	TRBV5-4	TGTGCCAGCAGCTTGTTCGGTTCTGATGAGCAGTTCTTC	CASSLFGSDEQFF
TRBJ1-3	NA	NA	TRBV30	TGTGCCTGGCGGCAAGGAGGGACCTGGGGAAACACCATATATTTT	CAWRQGGTWGNTIYF
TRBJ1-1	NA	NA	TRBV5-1	TGCGCCAGCAGCCCCTCGGAGGGGGGAGCCACTGAAGCTTTCTTT	CASSPSEGGATEAFF
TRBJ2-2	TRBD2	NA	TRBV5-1	TGCGCCAGCAGCTGGGGGACTACGAACACCGGGGAGCTGTTTTTT	CASSWGTTNTGELFF
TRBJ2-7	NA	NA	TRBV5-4	TGTGCCAGCAGCTCCGACAGCCTTTACGAGCAGTACTTC	CASSSDSLYEQYF
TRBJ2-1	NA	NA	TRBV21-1	TGTGCCAGCAGCACCGGCGCTAGCGGGAGGGCCAATGAGCAGTTCTTC	CASSTGASGRANEQFF
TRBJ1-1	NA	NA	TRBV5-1	TGCGCCAGCAGCTTGAACAGGGAAGACACTGAAGCTTTCTTT	CASSLNREDTEAFF
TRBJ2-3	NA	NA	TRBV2	TGTGCCAGCCACTCCGGGACTCTCACAGATACGCAGTATTTT	CASHSGTLTDTQYF
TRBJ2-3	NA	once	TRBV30	TGTGCCTGGAGTGAAAGCACAGATACGCAGTATTTT	CAWSESTDTQYF
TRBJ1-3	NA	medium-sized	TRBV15	TGTGCCACCAGCATGAGCTACACAGTTCAATATAGTCGGGGTTGTTTATTAGGAAACACCATATATTTT	CATSMSYTVQYSRGCLLGNTIYF
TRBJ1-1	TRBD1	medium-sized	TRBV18	TGTGCCAGCTCACCTACAGTCCCGGGACAGGGATCCACTGAAGCTTTCTTT	CASSPTVPGQGSTEAFF
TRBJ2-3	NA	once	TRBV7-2	TGTGCCAGCAGCCCTCCCGTAGCGGAACTATATACGCAGTATTTT	CASSPPVAELYTQYF
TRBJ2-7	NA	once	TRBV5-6	TGTGCCAGCAGCTTGTTAGGGAAGTCCTACGAGCAGTACTTC	CASSLLGKSYEQYF